These 21 T cell receptor beta chains were all obtained from the same sample, sequenced in a study of T cells in Graves' hyperthyroidism and ophthalmopathy. RNA transcripts were the template for amplifying TCR beta CDR3 regions. HTBI primers were employed in a first-round RT-PCR of the TCR CDR3. TCRdb re-called the multiplex PCR reads through MiXCR, storing one row per CDR3 protein. Of some 250,000 distinct CDR3 sequences listed, about 15% are singletons. The sample consisted of blood. These receptors were collected from a woman aged 40 to 55 with Graves' hyperthyroidism that later progressed to Graves' ophthalmopathy.

This clonotype came up many times. The chain links TRBV7-2 to TRBJ1-3; TRBD1 is a possible D gene (5 bases). Germline V CDR1 and CDR2: SGHTA, FQGNSA. This CDR3 comprises 15 residues. V shed 5 bases and J shed 0 bases, with 11 bases lying between them. Here the CDR3 reads CASSARQRSGNTIYF. The CDR3 DNA sequence: TGTGCCAGCAGCGCAAGACAGCGCTCTGGAAACACCATATATTTT. Using reference TRBV7-2 and TRBJ1-3 for the parts outside the CDR3, the full variable domain is GAGVSQSPSNKVTEKGKDVELRCDPISGHTALYWYRQSLGQGLEFLIYFQGNSAPDKSGLPSDRFSAERTGGSVSTLTIQRTQQEDSAVYLCASSARQRSGNTIYFGEGSWLTVV.

This clonotype has only a few counts. The chain joins TRBV19 to TRBJ2-7, with 8 bases aligning to TRBD2. Per the germline V gene, CDR1 is LNHDA and CDR2 is SQIVND (reference sequence). CDR3 length: 14 residues. With 4 bases clipped from V and 4 bases from J, the junction kept 6 bases outside the gene matches. CDR3 nucleotides: TGTGCCAGTAGTACGCGGGAGGATGGATACGAGCAGTACTTC. It is translated as CASSTREDGYEQYF.

The J gene is TRBJ2-3, the V gene TRBV4-1; D gene uncertain. CDR3 length: 16 amino acids. Germline V CDR1 and CDR2: MGHRA, YSYEKL. V lost 1 base and J 0 bases, leaving 11 bases between the germline ends. The CDR3 loop is CASSQVGRSSTDTQYF. CDR3 nucleotides: TGCGCCAGCAGCCAAGTAGGACGGTCTAGCACAGATACGCAGTATTTT.

A word on this clonotype: This may come from a read error, since a much larger clone is one base off. The rearrangement links TRBV10-2 to TRBJ1-1; TRBD1 matches 7 bases. V dropped 4 bases and J dropped 9; count of bases not matched to a gene: 20. CDR3 length: 17 amino acids. The germline V gene encodes CDR1 WSHSY and CDR2 SAAADI. In nucleotides, the CDR3 is TGCGCCAGCAGTGTGTCGACAGGGATTGGTCGGTGGGGACAAGCTTTCTTT. It codes for CASSVSTGIGRWGQAFF.

The chain combines TRBV28 with TRBJ2-7, with TRBD2 matching 9 bases. CDR1 is MDHEN and CDR2 is SYDVKM in the germline V gene. CDR3 length: 14 amino acids. Losses at the gene ends were 5 bases for V and 7 bases for J; bases not matched to a gene: 9. In nucleotides, the CDR3 is TGTGCCAGCAGTCCCTCTAGCGGGACCCGGGAGCAGTACTTC. This gives the protein CASSPSSGTREQYF.

This clonotype was recorded at least ten times. The rearrangement links TRBV19 to TRBJ1-1; TRBD1 is a possible D gene (6 bases). Trimming removed 1 base from V and 4 bases from J, with 13 bases in between. Per the germline V gene, CDR1 is LNHDA and CDR2 is SQIVND (reference sequence). The CDR3 is 15 residues long. The DNA for the CDR3 is TGTGCCAGTAGTATAGCAACAAAAGGGGGCACTGAAGCTTTCTTT. Translated, it gives CASSIATKGGTEAFF.

This clonotype was counted at least ten times. CDR3 coding DNA: TGTGCCAGCAGACTCCCCGGGCGGCTAGCGTCAGGAGAGACCCAGTACTTC. It yields the protein CASRLPGRLASGETQYF. The J gene is TRBJ2-5, the V gene TRBV11-2, with D possibly matching TRBD2 (6 bases). The V end lost 6 bases, the J end lost 4 bases, and 24 bases lay between the germline ends. Germline V gene data show CDR1 as SGHAT and CDR2 as FQNNGV. This CDR3 region has 17 residues.

This clonotype was found many times. The V gene is TRBV7-9, the J gene TRBJ2-3, with 11 bases identical to TRBD1. The length of the CDR3 is 15 residues. The ends lost 5 bases at V and 4 bases at J; junction bases unmatched: 5. Germline CDR1 SEHNR, CDR2 FQNEAQ (reference sequence). Written as DNA, the CDR3 is TGTGCCAGCAGCCCCGGACAGGGGGCCGCAGATACGCAGTATTTT. Residues: CASSPGQGAADTQYF.

Many counts were recorded for this clonotype. The genes are TRBV7-9 and TRBJ2-7, with TRBD2 matching 9 bases. V shed 1 base and J 4 bases; nucleotides not matched to a gene: 14. The germline V gene encodes CDR1 SEHNR and CDR2 FQNEAQ (reference sequence). The CDR3 has 18 residues. CDR3 in DNA: TGTGCCAGCAGCTTAGGGCTCCTCTCGGCGGGAGGGCCTTACGAGCAGTACTTC. This translates into CASSLGLLSAGGPYEQYF.

This clonotype was seen at least ten times. This chain joins TRBV9 and TRBJ1-2; D is uncertain. This CDR3 is 15 amino acids long. Per germline, CDR1 SGDLS and CDR2 YYNGEE. Trimming stripped 0 bases from V and 3 bases from J, with 12 bases between. In nucleotides, the CDR3 is TGTGCCAGCAGCGTAGAATCGGCGATATACTATGGCTACACCTTC. Protein: CASSVESAIYYGYTF.

This clonotype was recorded many times. The gene calls are TRBV6-1 and TRBJ2-1; D remains unclear. CDR1 and CDR2 (germline): MNHNS, SASEGT. The CDR3 loop spans 11 amino acids. Trimming shortened V by 6 bases and J by 6 bases, and 6 bases separated the two germline ends. The CDR3 protein is CASRSINEQFF. Written as DNA, the CDR3 is TGTGCCAGCAGGTCCATCAATGAGCAGTTCTTC.

This clonotype was found many times. V usage is TRBV5-8 and J usage is TRBJ2-7; 13 nucleotides match TRBD2. The V gene end was trimmed by 4 bases and the J gene end by 5 bases; junction bases not matched to a gene: 6. Germline-derived CDR1 and CDR2 are SGHTS and YDEGEE. The CDR3 totals 15 residues. The CDR3 coding sequence is TGTGCCAGCAGCCCCGGACTAGCGGGAGTGCACGAGCAGTACTTC. It yields the protein CASSPGLAGVHEQYF.

This clonotype has at least ten counts. The genes are TRBV28 and TRBJ2-3; D is unresolved. V lost 4 bases, J lost 6 bases, and 14 bases lay in between. The CDR3 is 14 amino acids. Germline V gene data show CDR1 as MDHEN and CDR2 as SYDVKM. The CDR3 here is CASSSSWRLDTQYF. The CDR3 coding sequence is TGTGCCAGCAGTTCAAGTTGGCGGTTGGATACGCAGTATTTT.

This chain connects TRBV19 to TRBJ2-2; D is uncertain. Germline V gives CDR1 LNHDA, CDR2 SQIVND (reference sequence). This CDR3 has 12 residues. V shed 7 bases and J shed 6 bases, with 9 bases lying between them. The CDR3 reads CASIRLPGELFF. CDR3 nucleotide sequence: TGTGCCAGTATCCGTCTGCCCGGGGAGCTGTTTTTT. Combining the CDR3 with reference TRBV19 and TRBJ2-2 gives the whole variable domain DGGITQSPKYLFRKEGQNVTLSCEQNLNHDAMYWYRQDPGQGLRLIYYSQIVNDFQKGDIAEGYSVSREKKESFPLTVTSAQKNPTAFYLCASIRLPGELFFGEGSRLTVL.

This clonotype was detected many times. The chain has TRBV28 and TRBJ2-1; D not certain. Between the trimmed V and J ends, which lost 3 bases and 4 bases, there was a span of 13 bases. Germline V CDR1 and CDR2: MDHEN, SYDVKM. The CDR3 is 15 amino acids. CDR3 nucleotide sequence: TGTGCCAGCAGTTTCCCGGGCAATTTGTACAATGAGCAGTTCTTC. Protein: CASSFPGNLYNEQFF.

The chain uses TRBV20-1 and TRBJ2-1, with 15 bases that match TRBD2. The germline gives CDR1 DFQATT, CDR2 SNEGSKA (reference sequence). This CDR3 is built from 18 residues. With 2 bases clipped from V and 7 bases from J, the junction kept 12 bases outside the gene matches. CDR3 protein: CSARSGGLAGGPRNEQFF. CDR3 DNA sequence: TGCAGTGCTAGAAGCGGCGGACTAGCGGGAGGGCCGAGGAATGAGCAGTTCTTC.

The chain has TRBV6-1 and TRBJ1-5; weak D call: TRBD1 (5 bases). The CDR3 covers 18 residues. Germline-derived CDR1 and CDR2 are MNHNS and SASEGT. The V gene lost 1 base and the J gene lost 0 bases, with 16 bases spanning the gap. The CDR3 region is CASSEGGQTVNSNQPQHF. DNA of the CDR3: TGTGCCAGCAGTGAAGGAGGACAAACAGTTAATAGCAATCAGCCCCAGCATTTT.

This clonotype was counted ten times or more. The chain joins TRBV5-1 to TRBJ2-7, with D uncertain. Deletions cut 4 bases from V and 4 bases from J, with 18 bases between. The germline V gene has CDR1 SGHRS and CDR2 YFSETQ. This CDR3 has 15 residues. Written as DNA, the CDR3 is TGCGCCAGCAGCGTACTCCCGGGTGTAGGGTACGAGCAGTACTTC. It yields the protein CASSVLPGVGYEQYF.

This clonotype was found a few times. Here the CDR3 reads CASSPVRGPNTGELFF. The CDR3 bases are TGTGCCAGCAGCCCCGTTCGCGGGCCGAACACCGGGGAGCTGTTTTTT. This sequence joins TRBV7-9 and TRBJ2-2; perhaps TRBD2 as D (5 bases). CDR1 is SEHNR and CDR2 is FQNEAQ in the germline V gene (reference sequence). There are 16 residues in the CDR3. The germline V and J ends were trimmed by 5 bases and 0 bases, with 13 bases remaining between them.

This clonotype was picked up many times. This chain connects TRBV6-1 to TRBJ1-1, with 11 nucleotides matching TRBD1. In germline, CDR1 is MNHNS, CDR2 SASEGT. This CDR3 is built from 17 residues. J lost 4 bases, V lost 4 bases, and 11 bases had no gene match. The CDR3 reads CASSAGTGGGSSTEAFF. The CDR3 DNA follows: TGTGCCAGCAGTGCCGGGACAGGGGGTGGATCGAGCACTGAAGCTTTCTTT.

This clonotype was counted ten times or more. This chain joins TRBV20-1 and TRBJ2-7; D uncertain. The CDR3 length is 11 residues. V lost 5 bases, J lost 6 bases, and 11 bases lay in between. Germline V gives CDR1 DFQATT, CDR2 SNEGSKA (reference sequence). The CDR3 spells CSAPLNGEQYF. Here the CDR3 DNA reads TGCAGTGCTCCCCTGAACGGCGAGCAGTACTTC.